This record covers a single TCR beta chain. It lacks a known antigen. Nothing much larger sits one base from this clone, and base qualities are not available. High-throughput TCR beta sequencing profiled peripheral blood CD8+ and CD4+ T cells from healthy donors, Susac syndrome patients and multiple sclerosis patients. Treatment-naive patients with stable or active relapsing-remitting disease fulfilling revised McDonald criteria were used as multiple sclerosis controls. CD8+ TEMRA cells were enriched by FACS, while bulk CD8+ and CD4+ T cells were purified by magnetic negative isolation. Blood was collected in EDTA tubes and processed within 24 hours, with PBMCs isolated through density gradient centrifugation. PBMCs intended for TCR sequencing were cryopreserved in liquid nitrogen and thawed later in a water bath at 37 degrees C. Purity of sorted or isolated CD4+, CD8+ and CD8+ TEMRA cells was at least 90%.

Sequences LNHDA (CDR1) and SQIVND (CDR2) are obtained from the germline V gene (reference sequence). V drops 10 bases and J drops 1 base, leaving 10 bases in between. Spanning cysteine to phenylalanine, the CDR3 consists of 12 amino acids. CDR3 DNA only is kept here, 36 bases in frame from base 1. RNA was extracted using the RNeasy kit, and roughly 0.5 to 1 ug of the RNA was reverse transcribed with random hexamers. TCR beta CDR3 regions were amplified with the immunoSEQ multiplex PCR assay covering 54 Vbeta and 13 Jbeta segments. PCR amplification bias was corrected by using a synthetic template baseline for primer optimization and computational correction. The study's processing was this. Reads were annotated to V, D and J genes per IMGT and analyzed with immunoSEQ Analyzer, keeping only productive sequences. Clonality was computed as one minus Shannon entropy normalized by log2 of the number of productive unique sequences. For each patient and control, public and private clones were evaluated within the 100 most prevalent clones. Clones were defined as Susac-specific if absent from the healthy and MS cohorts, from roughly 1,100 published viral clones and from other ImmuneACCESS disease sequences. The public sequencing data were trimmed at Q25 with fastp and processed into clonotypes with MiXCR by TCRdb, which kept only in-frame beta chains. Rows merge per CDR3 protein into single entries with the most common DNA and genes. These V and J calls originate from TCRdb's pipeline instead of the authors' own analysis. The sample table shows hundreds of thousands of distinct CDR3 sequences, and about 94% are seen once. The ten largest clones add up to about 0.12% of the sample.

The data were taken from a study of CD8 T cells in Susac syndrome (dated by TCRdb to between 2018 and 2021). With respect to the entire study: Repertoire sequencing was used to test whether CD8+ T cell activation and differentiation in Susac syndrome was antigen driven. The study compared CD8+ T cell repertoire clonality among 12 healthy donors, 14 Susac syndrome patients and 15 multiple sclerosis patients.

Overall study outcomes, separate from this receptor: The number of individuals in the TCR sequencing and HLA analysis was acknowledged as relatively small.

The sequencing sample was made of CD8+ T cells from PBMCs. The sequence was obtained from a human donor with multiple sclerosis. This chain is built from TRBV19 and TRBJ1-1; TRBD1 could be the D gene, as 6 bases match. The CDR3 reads CATTQGNTEAFF. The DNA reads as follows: TGTGCCACCACACAGGGGAACACTGAAGCTTTCTTT. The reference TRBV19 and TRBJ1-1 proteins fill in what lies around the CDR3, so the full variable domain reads DGGITQSPKYLFRKEGQNVTLSCEQNLNHDAMYWYRQDPGQGLRLIYYSQIVNDFQKGDIAEGYSVSREKKESFPLTVTSAQKNPTAFYLCATTQGNTEAFFGQGTRLTVV.